Listed below are T cell receptor beta chains from one sample, sequenced in a study of cytomegalovirus exposure and HLA in healthy donors. Assay: immunoSEQ multiplex PCR; the TCRdb copy retains only in-frame clones and omits some. The profile shows 180,000 or so clones, roughly 77% of them singletons. The specimen was PBMCs. The receptors originated from a woman under 40 in good health and CMV-seropositive. Each CDR3 is given with its conserved first and last residue. D genes are given only for firm matches. Size is omitted from some rows. Given values are once, few, many or a class for expanded clones.

cdr3_aa,cdr3_nt,v_call,clone_size,j_call,d_call
CASSIGPGSYEQYF,TGTGCCAGTAGTATAGGCCCGGGTTCCTACGAGCAGTACTTC,TRBV19,-,TRBJ2-7,-
CASSATRLVGTQYF,TGTGCCAGCAGCGCTACTAGATTGGTGGGTACGCAGTATTTT,TRBV9,-,TRBJ2-3,-
CASSVGSGSYNEQFF,TGTGCCAGCAGCGTAGGGTCGGGGTCCTACAATGAGCAGTTCTTC,TRBV9,once,TRBJ2-1,-
CASSQDPLNSPLHF,TGCGCCAGCAGCCAAGACCCTTTAAATTCACCCCTCCACTTT,TRBV4-3,once,TRBJ1-6,-
CASSSRDTTYEQYF,TGTGCCAGCAGTTCCAGGGACACCACCTACGAGCAGTACTTC,TRBV6-6,-,TRBJ2-7,-
CASSPPGTGGSTEAFF,TGTGCCAGCTCACCACCCGGGACAGGGGGTAGCACTGAAGCTTTCTTT,TRBV18,-,TRBJ1-1,TRBD1
CASSVGVTTGELFF,TGTGCCAGCAGTGTAGGGGTGACAACCGGGGAGCTGTTTTTT,TRBV6-6,-,TRBJ2-2,-
CASSTRQGAAETQYF,TGTGCCAGCAGCACCAGACAGGGGGCTGCGGAGACCCAGTACTTC,TRBV11-3,-,TRBJ2-5,TRBD1
CASGDSYNSPLHF,TGTGCCAGCGGGGACAGCTATAATTCACCCCTCCACTTT,TRBV28,-,TRBJ1-6,TRBD1
CASSLGQPHVNTEAFF,TGCGCCAGCAGCTTGGGACAGCCACACGTGAACACTGAAGCTTTCTTT,TRBV5-1,-,TRBJ1-1,-
CASSYSRAVEQFF,TGTGCCAGCAGTTACTCGCGGGCGGTGGAGCAGTTCTTC,TRBV6-5,-,TRBJ2-1,-
CASLRGQTFGEQYF,TGTGCCAGCCTCAGGGGGCAGACCTTTGGCGAGCAGTACTTC,TRBV28,-,TRBJ2-7,TRBD1
CASSIRWTTRGNEQFF,TGTGCCAGCAGCATACGGTGGACAACCCGGGGGAATGAGCAGTTCTTC,TRBV5-6,-,TRBJ2-1,-
CAIRTGGYEQYF,TGTGCCATTAGGACAGGGGGCTACGAGCAGTACTTC,TRBV10-3,-,TRBJ2-7,TRBD1
CSVVRGTALVEQYF,TGCAGCGTTGTAAGGGGGACAGCGCTGGTCGAGCAGTACTTC,TRBV29-1,-,TRBJ2-7,TRBD1
CASSPGGVGGDTQYF,TGCGCCAGCAGCCCGGGGGGGGTAGGCGGAGATACGCAGTATTTT,TRBV5-1,-,TRBJ2-3,TRBD2
CASSPTGASGEQYF,TGTGCCAGCAGTCCGACAGGGGCCTCCGGAGAGCAGTACTTC,TRBV6-6,-,TRBJ2-7,TRBD1
CASIAGNQETQYF,TGTGCCAGCATCGCGGGGAACCAAGAGACCCAGTACTTC,TRBV5-6,few,TRBJ2-5,-
CSINRSSYEQYF,TGTTCCATAAACAGGAGCTCCTACGAGCAGTACTTC,TRBV21-1,once,TRBJ2-7,-
CASSWDRQGASYEQYF,TGTGCCAGCAGCTGGGACCGACAGGGGGCCTCCTACGAGCAGTACTTC,TRBV5-5,-,TRBJ2-7,TRBD1
CASSFMTGTANSPLHF,TGCGCCAGCAGCTTCATGACCGGGACAGCCAATTCACCCCTCCACTTT,TRBV5-1,-,TRBJ1-6,TRBD1
CASSDRQGGNQPQHF,TGTGCCAGCAGCGACCGACAGGGCGGCAATCAGCCCCAGCATTTT,TRBV5-6,-,TRBJ1-5,TRBD1
CASSVAEGARTEAFF,TGTGCCAGCAGCGTAGCAGAGGGGGCGCGCACTGAAGCTTTCTTT,TRBV9,-,TRBJ1-1,TRBD1
CASSTSGIYTEAFF,TGTGCCAGCAGCACCTCCGGGATCTACACTGAAGCTTTCTTT,TRBV7-9,-,TRBJ1-1,-
CSSSLAQGSRRGEFF,TGTTCCAGCAGCTTGGCGCAGGGAAGTCGGCGGGGGGAGTTCTTC,TRBV7-9,-,TRBJ2-1,TRBD2
CASSRWGRADTEAFF,TGTGCCAGTAGTCGTTGGGGCAGGGCTGACACTGAAGCTTTCTTT,TRBV19,-,TRBJ1-1,-
CASRPGRTGSPLHF,TGTGCCAGTAGGCCGGGACGGACAGGTTCACCCCTCCACTTT,TRBV19,-,TRBJ1-6,TRBD1
CASSFLSGGATDTQYF,TGTGCCAGCAGTTTTCTAAGCGGGGGGGCAACAGATACGCAGTATTTT,TRBV28,-,TRBJ2-3,TRBD2
CASSLTPRASTDTQYF,TGTGCCAGCAGCTTGACTCCTCGCGCTAGCACAGATACGCAGTATTTT,TRBV7-3,-,TRBJ2-3,-
CGSLGSEYRGLFSDTQYF,TGTGGCTCCCTAGGCTCAGAATACAGGGGGCTTTTCTCAGATACGCAGTATTTT,TRBV7-8,-,TRBJ2-3,TRBD1
CASSLVLVTKETQYF,TGTGCCAGCAGCTTAGTGTTAGTAACCAAAGAGACCCAGTACTTC,TRBV11-3,-,TRBJ2-5,-
CASSSGGTWGTDTQYF,TGTGCCAGCAGCTCCGGCGGAACCTGGGGCACAGATACGCAGTATTTT,TRBV11-3,few,TRBJ2-3,-
CASSRGPGYEQYF,TGCGCCAGCTCCAGGGGGCCAGGCTACGAGCAGTACTTC,TRBV10-1,-,TRBJ2-7,TRBD1
CASRGGGYGYTF,TGTGCCAGCAGAGGTGGGGGGTATGGCTACACCTTC,TRBV6-1,-,TRBJ1-2,-
CASSWGEGETQYF,TGTGCCAGCAGTTGGGGGGAGGGGGAGACCCAGTACTTC,TRBV28,-,TRBJ2-5,TRBD2
CASSPREALYGYTF,TGCGCCAGCAGCCCTCGGGAGGCCCTCTATGGCTACACCTTC,TRBV5-1,-,TRBJ1-2,-
CASSDRDSQETQYF,TGCGCCAGCAGCGACCGGGACTCCCAAGAGACCCAGTACTTC,TRBV4-1,-,TRBJ2-5,-
CSVERTGLGQETQYF,TGCAGCGTCGAACGGACAGGGCTGGGGCAAGAGACCCAGTACTTC,TRBV29-1,few,TRBJ2-5,TRBD1
CASSLEGGDEQFF,TGTGCCAGCAGCTTAGAAGGGGGCGATGAGCAGTTCTTC,TRBV11-2,-,TRBJ2-1,TRBD1
CASSLEPGVGYNEQFF,TGCGCCAGCAGCTTAGAGCCGGGGGTCGGCTACAATGAGCAGTTCTTC,TRBV5-1,-,TRBJ2-1,-
CASSQDVLADTQYF,TGCGCCAGCAGCCAAGATGTCCTCGCAGATACGCAGTATTTT,TRBV4-1,-,TRBJ2-3,-
CASSTPPGLGGYNEQFF,TGTGCCAGTAGTACCCCACCGGGACTAGGGGGATACAATGAGCAGTTCTTC,TRBV19,-,TRBJ2-1,TRBD2
CASSSRLADTNTDTQYF,TGCGCCAGCAGCTCTCGACTAGCGGATACGAACACAGATACGCAGTATTTT,TRBV4-1,few,TRBJ2-3,TRBD2
CASSQDVRRGLTNEKLFF,TGCGCCAGCAGCCAAGATGTCAGAAGGGGCCTAACTAATGAAAAACTGTTTTTT,TRBV4-3,-,TRBJ1-4,-
CATAPGVAYEQYF,TGTGCCACCGCACCAGGGGTCGCCTACGAGCAGTACTTC,TRBV19,few,TRBJ2-7,-
CASSQRQGDNSPLHF,TGCGCCAGCAGCCAGCGACAGGGGGATAATTCACCCCTCCACTTT,TRBV4-1,-,TRBJ1-6,TRBD1
CASSLKWGDSRGYTF,TGTGCCAGCAGTTTAAAGTGGGGGGACAGTCGGGGCTACACCTTC,TRBV28,-,TRBJ1-2,TRBD1
CASSSSGFFYEQYF,TGCGCCAGCAGTTCTAGCGGGTTTTTCTACGAGCAGTACTTC,TRBV5-1,-,TRBJ2-7,TRBD2
CASSPSGLAGDRITDTQYF,TGCGCCAGCAGCCCCTCAGGACTAGCGGGGGACCGCATCACAGATACGCAGTATTTT,TRBV4-3,-,TRBJ2-3,TRBD2
CASSITGLSQETQYF,TGTGCCAGTAGTATAACGGGACTAAGCCAAGAGACCCAGTACTTC,TRBV19,-,TRBJ2-5,TRBD2
CASSPGTGTYEQYF,TGTGCCAGCAGCCCCGGGACAGGGACCTACGAGCAGTACTTC,TRBV9,-,TRBJ2-7,TRBD1